This TCR beta chain is from a study of technical replicates of blood from several donors (dated by TCRdb to about 2017). In regard to this clone: Its binding antigen is unknown. Per-base quality was not reported, and no clone a single base away is much larger than it.

The germline V gene specifies MGHRA as CDR1 and YSYEKL as CDR2. Taken from cysteine to phenylalanine, the CDR3 has 17 residues. Kept here is only the CDR3 DNA, which spans 51 bases and is read in frame from base 1. Ends trimmed: V by 4 bases, J by 4 bases; bases unmatched to a gene: 10. Library preparation employed the immunoSEQ multiplex PCR assay. In its TCRdb copy, this immuneACCESS table keeps in-frame sequences only and misses some clones. Where compared with another copy, unresolved V genes explain less than half of these, and the others have no known cause. For this sample there are 80,000 to 95,000 clones; 90% to 95% appear just once. The ten largest clones add up to 0.26% of the sample.

This clonotype originated in a human donor in good health. The sample consisted of T cells isolated from PBMCs. The chain is made from TRBV4-1 and TRBJ2-1; a stretch of 10 junction bases matches TRBD1. The CDR3 protein: CASSPYFPGQGYNEQFF. The bases read TGCGCCAGCAGCCCTTACTTCCCGGGACAGGGGTACAATGAGCAGTTCTTC.